The 32 T cell receptor beta chains below come from one sample, sequenced in a study of cytomegalovirus exposure and HLA in healthy donors. PCR amplification relied on 60 Vbeta primers (plus 13 Jbeta primers). Assay: immunoSEQ multiplex PCR; the TCRdb copy retains only in-frame clones and omits some. Of around 120,000 clones listed, 65% to 85% were seen once; the top ten hold over 0.2%. Material for sequencing was PBMCs. The origin of the receptors is a man aged 45-60 years in good health and CMV-seronegative.

V is TRBV4-2 and J is TRBJ1-1; no firm D call. CDR1 and CDR2 (germline): LGHNA, YNFKEQ. With 1 base removed from V and 2 bases from J, the gap between germline ends came to 5 bases. The CDR3 covers 13 residues. The CDR3 protein is CASSQGVNTEAFF. The DNA of the CDR3 is TGTGCCAGCAGCCAAGGAGTCAACACTGAAGCTTTCTTT.

The chain is built from TRBV9 and TRBJ1-5; a possible D gene is TRBD1 (6 bases). CDR3 length: 14 residues. Trimming shortened V by 4 bases and J by 3 bases, and 11 bases separated the two germline ends. Germline assignment: CDR1 SGDLS and CDR2 YYNGEE. The CDR3 DNA is TGTGCCAGCAGCCCTACAGGGTACAATCAGCCCCAGCATTTT. Translation: CASSPTGYNQPQHF.

The chain has TRBV5-1 and TRBJ2-2, with 10 bases identical to TRBD2. V gave up 2 bases and J gave up 2 bases; unmatched junction bases: 3. This CDR3 comprises 16 residues. CDR1 is SGHRS, CDR2 YFSETQ, per germline. CDR3 protein: CASSFGTSANTGELFF. The CDR3 nucleotides read TGCGCCAGCAGCTTTGGGACTAGCGCCAACACCGGGGAGCTGTTTTTT.

The chain couples TRBV10-3 to TRBJ1-1; TRBD1 agrees at 7 bases. CDR1 is ENHRY, CDR2 SYGVKD, per germline. CDR3 length: 12 amino acids. The V gene end was trimmed by 1 base and the J gene end by 8 bases; junction bases not matched to a gene: 1. DNA of the CDR3: TGTGCCATCAGTGAGTGGGGACAGGAAGCTTTCTTT. Translating gives CAISEWGQEAFF.

This chain joins TRBV29-1 and TRBJ1-1; TRBD1 might be the D (6 bases). Germline V gives CDR1 SQVTM, CDR2 ANQGSEA. The CDR3 spans 13 residues. Trimming pared 4 bases from V and 8 bases from J, leaving 17 bases between. CDR3 sequence: CSVVGVGGREAFF. CDR3 DNA sequence: TGCAGCGTTGTGGGGGTCGGGGGGCGCGAAGCTTTCTTT.

The chain employs TRBV4-3 and TRBJ1-1; TRBD1 matches at 7 bases. Germline CDR1 reads LGHNA; CDR2 reads YSLEER. V dropped 2 bases and J dropped 0; count of bases not matched to a gene: 6. The CDR3 contains 16 residues. The CDR3 sequence is CASSQTADRMNTEAFF. The CDR3 DNA reads TGCGCCAGCAGCCAAACCGCGGACAGGATGAACACTGAAGCTTTCTTT.

V usage is TRBV5-1 and J usage is TRBJ1-1; 7 bases align to TRBD1. J gave up 3 bases and V 9 bases, and 8 bases lay outside the gene matches. The CDR3 sequence is 13 residues long. In germline, CDR1 is SGHRS, CDR2 YFSETQ. The CDR3 is CATGITGDTEAFF. The CDR3 DNA reads as TGCGCCACTGGTATCACAGGGGACACTGAAGCTTTCTTT.

V and J are TRBV11-2 and TRBJ2-7; TRBD2 aligns across 11 bases. Germline lookup yields CDR1 SGHAT and CDR2 FQNNGV. The CDR3 extends over 14 amino acids. V gave up 5 bases and J gave up 3 bases; unmatched junction bases: 3. The CDR3 is CASSKLAGDYEQYF. DNA of the CDR3: TGTGCCAGCAGCAAACTAGCGGGGGACTACGAGCAGTACTTC.

This clone was counted a few times. J is TRBJ2-3 and V is TRBV6-1, with D tentatively TRBD1 (5 bases). CDR1 and CDR2 (germline): MNHNS, SASEGT. V was clipped by 4 bases and J by 0 bases, with 14 bases between them. The CDR3 has 16 residues. The CDR3, as DNA: TGTGCCAGCAGTGCTCGACAGTCCCCCAGCACAGATACGCAGTATTTT. It translates to CASSARQSPSTDTQYF.

The chain combines TRBV2 with TRBJ1-6; D perhaps matches TRBD1 (5 bases). Trimming removed 5 bases from V and 7 bases from J, with 15 bases in between. CDR3 length equals 15 residues. Germline V gene sequence: CDR1 SNHLY, CDR2 FYNNEI. CDR3 protein: CASSKGGGGNSPLHF. Written as DNA, the CDR3 is TGTGCCAGCAGTAAGGGCGGGGGAGGCAATTCACCCCTCCACTTT.

A single count supports this clone. This sequence joins TRBV7-9 and TRBJ1-4; TRBD1 agrees at 7 bases. V was pared by 5 bases and J by 1 base, with 10 bases of the junction left unmatched. The V gene's germline CDR1 is SEHNR and CDR2 FQNEAQ (reference sequence). The CDR3 loop spans 17 amino acids. The CDR3: CASSSDRARVTNEKLFF. CDR3 coding DNA: TGTGCCAGCAGCAGCGACAGGGCTAGGGTAACTAATGAAAAACTGTTTTTT.

The chain recombines TRBV7-9 with TRBJ2-1; D gene uncertain. Trimming stripped 4 bases from V and 1 base from J, with 11 bases between. The germline gives CDR1 SEHNR, CDR2 FQNEAQ (reference sequence). This CDR3 has 15 amino acids. CDR3 amino acids: CASSSARTSYNEQFF. The CDR3 region has the DNA TGTGCCAGCAGCTCGGCTAGAACTTCCTACAATGAGCAGTTCTTC.

This clone was seen a handful of times. The chain couples TRBV19 to TRBJ1-1; tentative D call: TRBD1 (5 bases). Trimming removed 7 bases from V and 0 bases from J, with 18 bases in between. CDR3 length: 16 amino acids. The V gene's germline CDR1 is LNHDA and CDR2 SQIVND (reference sequence). CDR3 protein: CASTSRVTAMNTEAFF. The CDR3 coding sequence is TGTGCCAGTACTTCTAGGGTGACAGCGATGAACACTGAAGCTTTCTTT.

The chain joins TRBV5-1 to TRBJ1-5; 8 bases line up with TRBD1. The length of the CDR3 is 13 residues. The J segment lost 5 bases and the V segment lost 4 bases, leaving 2 bases of the junction unmatched. Per the germline V gene, CDR1 is SGHRS and CDR2 is YFSETQ. The CDR3 reads CASSPGQDQPQHF. In nucleotides, the CDR3 is TGCGCCAGCAGCCCGGGACAGGATCAGCCCCAGCATTTT. The full variable domain, rest sourced from reference TRBV5-1 and TRBJ1-5, is KAGVTQTPRYLIKTRGQQVTLSCSPISGHRSVSWYQQTPGQGLQFLFEYFSETQRNKGNFPGRFSGRQFSNSRSEMNVSTLELGDSALYLCASSPGQDQPQHFGDGTRLSIL.

J is TRBJ1-4 and V is TRBV4-2, with TRBD1 matching 9 bases. The germline V gene has CDR1 LGHNA and CDR2 YNFKEQ. The junction had 2 bases not matched to a gene; V was cut back by 4 bases and J by 2 bases. The CDR3 consists of 15 residues. CDR3 residues: CASSPDRGTNEKLFF. In DNA, the CDR3 is TGTGCCAGCAGCCCGGACAGGGGCACTAATGAAAAACTGTTTTTT.

This chain joins TRBV9 and TRBJ2-7, with 8 bases aligning to TRBD2. The length of the CDR3 is 15 residues. The V gene's germline CDR1 is SGDLS and CDR2 YYNGEE. The V and J ends lost 1 base and 1 base, in that order; junction bases with no gene match: 4. The DNA for the CDR3 is TGTGCCAGCAGCGTATACCCTAGCGGGTCCTACGAGCAGTACTTC. This gives the protein CASSVYPSGSYEQYF. The full variable domain, with the rest looked up from reference TRBV9 and TRBJ2-7, is DSGVTQTPKHLITATGQRVTLRCSPRSGDLSVYWYQQSLDQGLQFLIQYYNGEERAKGNILERFSAQQFPDLHSELNLSSLELGDSALYFCASSVYPSGSYEQYFGPGTRLTVT.

This clone has more than one count but fewer than ten. The genes are TRBV15 and TRBJ2-3; D perhaps matches TRBD1 (6 bases). The CDR3 has 15 residues. Germline V lookup: CDR1 LNHNV, CDR2 YYDKDF (reference sequence). Trimming stripped 1 base from V and 1 base from J, with 9 bases between. The CDR3 DNA sequence: TGTGCCACCAGCAGAGGTGCAGGGGGCACAGATACGCAGTATTTT. This translates into CATSRGAGGTDTQYF.

A single count supports this clone. V gene TRBV19 combines with J gene TRBJ2-7, with 9 bases lining up with TRBD1. The ends lost 6 bases at V and 4 bases at J; junction bases unmatched: 4. The CDR3 contains 13 residues. Germline CDR1 reads LNHDA; CDR2 reads SQIVND (reference sequence). The CDR3 protein is CASRGTGNYEQYF. CDR3 DNA sequence: TGTGCCAGTAGGGGGACAGGGAATTACGAGCAGTACTTC.

The V call is TRBV6-1, the J call TRBJ2-5, with a weak D call TRBD2 (6 bases). CDR3 length equals 15 residues. The ends were cut back, 2 bases at V and 2 bases at J, with 12 bases in the middle. Germline assignment: CDR1 MNHNS and CDR2 SASEGT. CDR3 DNA: TGTGCCAGCAGTGAAATAGGTAGCGGTCAAGAGACCCAGTACTTC. Protein product: CASSEIGSGQETQYF.

The rearrangement joins TRBV7-8 to TRBJ1-1, with 9 bases fitting TRBD1. Trimming took 5 bases from V and 4 from J; bases not matched to a gene: 5. The CDR3 has 14 residues. In germline, CDR1 is SGHVS, CDR2 FQNEAQ. CDR3 sequence (DNA): TGTGCCAGCAGCCCGCGACAGGGGGGCACTGAAGCTTTCTTT. This sequence encodes CASSPRQGGTEAFF.

This chain joins TRBV15 and TRBJ1-6; D gene uncertain. The CDR3 covers 14 residues. Germline V gives CDR1 LNHNV, CDR2 YYDKDF (reference sequence). V was cut by 3 bases and J by 8 bases, with 11 bases left in between. The CDR3 spells CATSRETGDSPLHF. The CDR3 DNA sequence: TGTGCCACCAGCAGGGAGACGGGAGATTCACCCCTCCACTTT. Variable domain in full (rest from reference TRBV15 and TRBJ1-6): DAMVIQNPRYQVTQFGKPVTLSCSQTLNHNVMYWYQQKSSQAPKLLFHYYDKDFNNEADTPDNFQSRRPNTSFCFLDIRSPGLGDTAMYLCATSRETGDSPLHFGNGTRLTVT.

This clone was recorded a few times. The chain couples TRBV7-8 to TRBJ2-1, with D unresolved. Trimming removed 0 bases from V and 10 bases from J, with 13 bases in between. The CDR3 contains 14 residues. CDR1 is SGHVS, CDR2 FQNEAQ, per germline. The CDR3 protein is CASSLAEISGEQFF. Written as DNA, the CDR3 is TGTGCCAGCAGCTTAGCGGAGATCAGTGGAGAGCAGTTCTTC.

This chain joins TRBV28 and TRBJ2-1; 7 nucleotides align to TRBD1. Germline trimming cut 3 bases from V and 0 bases from J; bases unmatched to any gene: 2. The V gene's germline CDR1 is MDHEN and CDR2 SYDVKM. The CDR3 is 15 amino acids. The CDR3: CASSLTGSSYNEQFF. CDR3 coding DNA: TGTGCCAGCAGTTTGACAGGGAGCTCCTACAATGAGCAGTTCTTC. Supplemented by reference TRBV28 and TRBJ2-1, the full variable domain reads DVKVTQSSRYLVKRTGEKVFLECVQDMDHENMFWYRQDPGLGLRLIYFSYDVKMKEKGDIPEGYSVSREKKERFSLILESASTNQTSMYLCASSLTGSSYNEQFFGPGTRLTVL.

This sequence joins TRBV27 and TRBJ1-1; tentative D call: TRBD1 (6 bases). Germline V gives CDR1 MNHEY, CDR2 SMNVEV (reference sequence). This CDR3 region has 17 residues. V lost 6 bases to trimming and J lost 1 base, with 21 bases between them. The CDR3 coding sequence is TGTGCCAGCAGCCCAGACAGGCTCGCCCCCACGAACACTGAAGCTTTCTTT. It is translated as CASSPDRLAPTNTEAFF.

This clone was detected only once. The V and J genes are TRBV5-6 and TRBJ1-3, with D tentatively TRBD1 (6 bases). Germline V gene sequence: CDR1 SGHDT, CDR2 YYEEEE. V was cut by 7 bases and J by 2 bases, with 13 bases left in between. The CDR3 covers 14 residues. CDR3 sequence reads: CASGKQGAGNTIYF. CDR3 nucleotides: TGTGCCAGCGGAAAACAGGGTGCTGGAAACACCATATATTTT.

V is TRBV27 and J is TRBJ1-4; D is unclear. CDR1 MNHEY and CDR2 SMNVEV come from the germline V gene (reference sequence). The germline V and J ends were trimmed by 10 bases and 6 bases, with 12 bases remaining between them. CDR3 size: 12 residues. The CDR3 is CANLQPHEKLFF. The DNA of the CDR3 is TGTGCCAATCTACAGCCTCATGAAAAACTGTTTTTT.

The chain joins TRBV27 to TRBJ1-2; D perhaps matches TRBD1 (5 bases). The CDR3 sequence is 15 residues long. From germline, CDR1 is MNHEY and CDR2 SMNVEV (reference sequence). Trimming left V 5 bases short and J 2 bases short, with 15 bases between. CDR3 in amino acids: CASSPRGRANYGYTF. DNA of the CDR3: TGTGCCAGCAGTCCCCGCGGCAGGGCAAACTATGGCTACACCTTC.

This sequence joins TRBV5-8 and TRBJ2-4; possible D gene TRBD1, 5 bases. The CDR3 runs to 15 residues. V dropped 2 bases and J dropped 5 bases, with 14 bases sitting between them. Germline loops: CDR1 SGHTS, CDR2 YDEGEE. CDR3 sequence reads: CASSFFTGWENIQYF. DNA of the CDR3: TGTGCCAGCAGCTTCTTTACAGGATGGGAAAACATTCAGTACTTC.

This clone came up a few times. This chain connects TRBV19 to TRBJ2-7, with TRBD1 matching 7 bases. This CDR3 contains 14 residues. Germline trimming cut 3 bases from V and 3 bases from J; bases unmatched to any gene: 5. The germline V gene encodes CDR1 LNHDA and CDR2 SQIVND (reference sequence). The DNA of the CDR3 is TGTGCCAGTAGTATTGGAGCAGGGGGCTACGAGCAGTACTTC. It yields the protein CASSIGAGGYEQYF.

V gene TRBV28 combines with J gene TRBJ2-7; no definite D call. Trimming took 5 bases from V and 3 from J, leaving 2 bases between them. The CDR3 is made up of 10 amino acids. In germline, CDR1 is MDHEN, CDR2 SYDVKM. CDR3 in DNA: TGTGCCAGCAGTCACTACGAGCAGTACTTC. Translating it yields CASSHYEQYF.

J is TRBJ1-2 and V is TRBV6-1; D is possibly TRBD1 (6 bases). V lost 6 bases to trimming and J lost 4 bases, with 18 bases between them. This CDR3 has 15 amino acids. The V gene's germline CDR1 is MNHNS and CDR2 SASEGT. In DNA, the CDR3 is TGTGCCAGCAGGAGGGCCGGACAGTCCTTCTATGGCTACACCTTC. It translates to CASRRAGQSFYGYTF.

This clone has a handful of counts. This chain uses TRBV10-3 with TRBJ2-1, with 8 bases that match TRBD2. Germline lookup yields CDR1 ENHRY and CDR2 SYGVKD. The ends lost 0 bases at V and 0 bases at J; junction bases unmatched: 1. The CDR3 length is 16 residues. This CDR3 reads CAISESRGDSYNEQFF. In nucleotides, the CDR3 is TGTGCCATCAGTGAGTCGCGGGGGGACTCCTACAATGAGCAGTTCTTC.